These T cell receptor beta chains were read from a single sample in a study of OX40 agonist ivuxolimab in advanced cancers. Using immunoSEQ multiplex PCR, the repertoire was profiled, and TCRdb retains in-frame clones only, with some absent. The sample has over 70,000 clones; more than 80% are singletons. The sequencing here drew on CD4+ or CD8+ T cells sorted from blood, taken in a trial of the OX40 agonist ivuxolimab. Receptor source: an adult with an advanced solid tumor such as melanoma, head and neck, liver or kidney cancer. Each CDR3 is given with its conserved first and last residue. D genes are given only for firm matches. The size of a clone is reported for some rows only, either as once, few or many, or as a class for expanded clones.

J: TRBJ1-4; size: NA; D: NA; V: TRBV7-9; CDR3: CASSLTGSNEKLFF; DNA: TGTGCCAGCAGCTTAACAGGGAGTAATGAAAAACTGTTTTTT
J: TRBJ1-5; size: NA; D: TRBD1; V: TRBV19; CDR3: CATSRWQQGASSNQPQHF; DNA: TGTGCCACCTCGCGGTGGCAACAGGGGGCTAGTAGCAATCAGCCCCAGCATTTT
J: TRBJ2-1; size: once; D: NA; V: TRBV7-9; CDR3: CASSLVRTGGEQFF; DNA: TGTGCCAGCAGCTTGGTTCGCACTGGCGGTGAGCAGTTCTTC
J: TRBJ1-4; size: NA; D: NA; V: TRBV2; CDR3: CASGPTNEKLFF; DNA: TGTGCCAGCGGACCGACAAATGAAAAACTGTTTTTT
J: TRBJ2-3; size: NA; D: NA; V: TRBV2; CDR3: CASSDIAFTQYF; DNA: TGTGCCAGCAGTGATATTGCTTTCACGCAGTATTTT
J: TRBJ1-4; size: NA; D: NA; V: TRBV2; CDR3: CASSEGQFIEKLFF; DNA: TGTGCCAGCAGTGAAGGGCAGTTTATTGAAAAACTGTTTTTT
J: TRBJ1-2; size: NA; D: NA; V: TRBV5-7; CDR3: CASSLRGGHYGYTF; DNA: TGTGCCAGCAGCTTGAGGGGCGGGCACTATGGCTACACCTTC
J: TRBJ2-3; size: NA; D: NA; V: TRBV2; CDR3: CASSEWPGADTQYF; DNA: TGTGCCAGCAGTGAGTGGCCGGGGGCAGATACGCAGTATTTT
J: TRBJ2-7; size: NA; D: NA; V: TRBV10-1; CDR3: CASSDFGSHEQYF; DNA: TGCGCCAGCAGTGATTTCGGGTCCCACGAGCAGTACTTC
J: TRBJ1-2; size: NA; D: NA; V: TRBV30; CDR3: CAWFSVYGYTF; DNA: TGTGCCTGGTTCAGCGTCTATGGCTACACCTTC
J: TRBJ2-1; size: NA; D: TRBD2; V: TRBV18; CDR3: CASSQPPGLAGGNEQFF; DNA: TGTGCCAGCTCACAGCCTCCGGGACTAGCGGGGGGCAACGAGCAGTTCTTC
J: TRBJ2-3; size: NA; D: NA; V: TRBV5-6; CDR3: CASSLASSTDTQYF; DNA: TGTGCCAGCAGCTTGGCGTCTAGCACAGATACGCAGTATTTT
J: TRBJ2-5; size: NA; D: TRBD2; V: TRBV9; CDR3: CASSAQASGQETQYF; DNA: TGTGCCAGCAGCGCCCAGGCTAGCGGACAAGAGACCCAGTACTTC
J: TRBJ1-2; size: NA; D: TRBD1; V: TRBV7-9; CDR3: CASSLALGGGLYGYTF; DNA: TGTGCCAGCAGCTTAGCGCTTGGAGGGGGCCTCTATGGCTACACCTTC
J: TRBJ2-3; size: NA; D: NA; V: TRBV27; CDR3: CASSLVRESDTQYF; DNA: TGTGCCAGCAGTTTAGTTAGGGAAAGCGATACGCAGTATTTT
J: TRBJ2-7; size: NA; D: TRBD1; V: TRBV28; CDR3: CASSKDRDSSYEQYF; DNA: TGTGCCAGCAGCAAGGACAGGGATAGCTCCTACGAGCAGTACTTC
J: TRBJ1-4; size: NA; D: NA; V: TRBV5-4; CDR3: CASSLGNEKLFF; DNA: TGTGCCAGCAGCTTGGGAAATGAAAAACTGTTTTTT
J: TRBJ2-7; size: NA; D: NA; V: TRBV2; CDR3: CASSGDPSYEQYF; DNA: TGTGCCAGCAGCGGGGACCCTAGTTACGAGCAGTACTTC
J: TRBJ2-3; size: NA; D: NA; V: TRBV28; CDR3: CASSFAGNSTDTQYF; DNA: TGTGCCAGCAGTTTCGCAGGGAATAGCACAGATACGCAGTATTTT
J: TRBJ2-3; size: NA; D: TRBD1; V: TRBV5-1; CDR3: CASSFEGAGSDTQYF; DNA: TGCGCCAGCAGCTTTGAGGGGGCAGGGTCAGATACGCAGTATTTT
J: TRBJ1-1; size: NA; D: NA; V: TRBV27; CDR3: CASSLTGDMNTEAFF; DNA: TGTGCCAGCAGTTTAACGGGAGACATGAACACTGAAGCTTTCTTT
J: TRBJ2-7; size: NA; D: NA; V: TRBV27; CDR3: CASSLSQSYEQYF; DNA: TGTGCCAGCAGTTTATCACAGTCCTACGAGCAGTACTTC
J: TRBJ2-5; size: NA; D: NA; V: TRBV7-6; CDR3: CASSLDVRLLGETQYF; DNA: TGTGCCAGCAGCTTAGACGTCCGGCTGTTAGGAGAGACCCAGTACTTC
J: TRBJ1-4; size: NA; D: NA; V: TRBV27; CDR3: CASSGRNNVGLFF; DNA: TGTGCCAGCAGTGGGCGGAATAATGTAGGGCTGTTTTTT
J: TRBJ1-3; size: NA; D: NA; V: TRBV9; CDR3: CASSVAHRNTIYF; DNA: TGTGCCAGCAGCGTAGCTCACCGGAACACCATATATTTT
J: TRBJ2-5; size: NA; D: NA; V: TRBV27; CDR3: CASGWETQYF; DNA: TGTGCCAGCGGGTGGGAGACCCAGTACTTC
J: TRBJ1-1; size: NA; D: NA; V: TRBV7-9; CDR3: CASYRPRDLNTEAFF; DNA: TGTGCCAGCTATCGTCCGCGCGACTTGAACACTGAAGCTTTCTTT
J: TRBJ1-3; size: NA; D: NA; V: TRBV4-1; CDR3: CASSQVGDANTIYF; DNA: TGCGCCAGCAGCCAAGTGGGTGATGCTAACACCATATATTTT
J: TRBJ1-1; size: once; D: TRBD1; V: TRBV27; CDR3: CASSARQGTDEAFF; DNA: TGTGCCAGCAGTGCCAGACAGGGGACAGATGAAGCTTTCTTT
J: TRBJ1-1; size: NA; D: TRBD1; V: TRBV4-1; CDR3: CASSQTQGENTEAFF; DNA: TGCGCCAGCAGCCAGACCCAGGGGGAGAACACTGAAGCTTTCTTT
J: TRBJ2-5; size: NA; D: TRBD1; V: TRBV5-4; CDR3: CASSPPGQETQYF; DNA: TGTGCCAGCAGCCCCCCGGGACAGGAGACCCAGTACTTC
J: TRBJ2-1; size: once; D: TRBD2; V: TRBV27; CDR3: CASSSLAGSYNEQFF; DNA: TGTGCCAGCAGTTCCCTAGCGGGCTCCTACAATGAGCAGTTCTTC